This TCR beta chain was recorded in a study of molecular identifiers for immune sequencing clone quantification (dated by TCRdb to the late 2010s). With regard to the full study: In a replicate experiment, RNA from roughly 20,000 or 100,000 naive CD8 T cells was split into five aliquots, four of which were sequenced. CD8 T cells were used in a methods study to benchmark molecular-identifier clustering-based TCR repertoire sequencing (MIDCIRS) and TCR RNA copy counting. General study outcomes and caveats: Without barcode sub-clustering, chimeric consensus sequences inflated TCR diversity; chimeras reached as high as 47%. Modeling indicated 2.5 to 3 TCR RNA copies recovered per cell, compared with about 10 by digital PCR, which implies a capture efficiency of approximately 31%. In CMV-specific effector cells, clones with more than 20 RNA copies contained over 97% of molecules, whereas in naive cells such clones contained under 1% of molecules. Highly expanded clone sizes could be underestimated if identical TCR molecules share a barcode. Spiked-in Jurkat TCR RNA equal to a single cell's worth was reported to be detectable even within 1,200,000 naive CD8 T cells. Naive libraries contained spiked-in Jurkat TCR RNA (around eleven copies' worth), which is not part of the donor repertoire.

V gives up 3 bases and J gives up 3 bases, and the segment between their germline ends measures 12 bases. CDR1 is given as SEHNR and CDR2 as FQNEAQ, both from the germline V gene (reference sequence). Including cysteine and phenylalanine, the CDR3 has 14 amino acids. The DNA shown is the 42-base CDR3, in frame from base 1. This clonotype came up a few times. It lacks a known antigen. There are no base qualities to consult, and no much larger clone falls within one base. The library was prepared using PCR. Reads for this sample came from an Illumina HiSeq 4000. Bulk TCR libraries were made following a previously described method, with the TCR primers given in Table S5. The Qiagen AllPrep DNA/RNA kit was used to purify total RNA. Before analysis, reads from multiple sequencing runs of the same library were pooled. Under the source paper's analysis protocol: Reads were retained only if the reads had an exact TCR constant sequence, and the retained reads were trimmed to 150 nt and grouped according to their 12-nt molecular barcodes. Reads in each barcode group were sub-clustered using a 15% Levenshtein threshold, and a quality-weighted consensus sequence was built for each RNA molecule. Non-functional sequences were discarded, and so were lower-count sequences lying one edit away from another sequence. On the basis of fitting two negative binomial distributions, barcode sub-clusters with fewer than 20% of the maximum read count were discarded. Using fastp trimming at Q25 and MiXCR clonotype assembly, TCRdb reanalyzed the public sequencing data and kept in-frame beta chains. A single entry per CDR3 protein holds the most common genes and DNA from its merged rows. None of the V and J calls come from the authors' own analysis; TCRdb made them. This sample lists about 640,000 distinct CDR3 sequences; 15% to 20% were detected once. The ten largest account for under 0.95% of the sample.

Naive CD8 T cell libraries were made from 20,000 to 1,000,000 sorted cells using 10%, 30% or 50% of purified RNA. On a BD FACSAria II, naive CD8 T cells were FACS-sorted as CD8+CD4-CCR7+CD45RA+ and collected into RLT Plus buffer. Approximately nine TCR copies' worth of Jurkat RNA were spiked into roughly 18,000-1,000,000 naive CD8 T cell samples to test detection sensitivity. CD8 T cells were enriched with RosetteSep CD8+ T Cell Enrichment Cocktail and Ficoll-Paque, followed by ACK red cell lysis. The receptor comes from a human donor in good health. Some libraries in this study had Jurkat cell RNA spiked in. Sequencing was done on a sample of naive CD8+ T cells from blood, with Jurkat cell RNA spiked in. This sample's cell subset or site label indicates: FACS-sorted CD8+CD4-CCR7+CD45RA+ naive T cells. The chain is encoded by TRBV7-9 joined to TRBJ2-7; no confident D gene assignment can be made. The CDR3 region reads CASSFSPSFYEQYF. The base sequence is TGTGCCAGCAGCTTTTCCCCTTCTTTCTACGAGCAGTACTTC.